The text below deals with one T cell receptor (beta chain). The antigen is undetermined. This specimen comes from a study of cytomegalovirus exposure and HLA in healthy donors. Whole-study findings and limits: In vitro confirmation showed three CMV-associated chains to be CMV antigen specific. The authors listed approximately 150 TCR beta chains as cytomegalovirus-associated. In a later analysis, several top co-occurrence clusters appeared linked to parvovirus B19, influenza, CMV and Epstein-Barr virus.

Use of 60 Vbeta and 13 Jbeta primers characterized the PCR. TCRdb keeps only in-frame clones here, not all; method: immunoSEQ multiplex PCR. The table has more than 90,000 clones, approximately 64% seen once. Germline V gene sequence: CDR1 SGHDN, CDR2 FVKESK. The CDR3 extends over 16 amino acids. Trimming took off 1 base at V and 0 bases at J, with 13 bases between the two ends. The rearrangement links TRBV14 to TRBJ2-7; possibly TRBD2 for D (6 bases). Material for sequencing was PBMCs. The receptor comes from a boy aged 5-17 years in good health and CMV-seropositive. The CDR3 region is CASSQVGGASSYEQYF. CDR3 DNA: TGTGCCAGCAGCCAAGTTGGCGGGGCGAGCTCCTACGAGCAGTACTTC.